This T cell receptor (beta chain) was retrieved from a study of CD8 T cells in Susac syndrome. Notes on the study in general: The study's TCR sequencing and HLA analysis drew on a certain number of individuals. That number was acknowledged as relatively small.

Random hexamers were used to reverse transcribe the RNA input (about 0.45 to 1 ug). The amplification used immunoSEQ multiplex PCR on TCR beta CDR3; it spanned 54 Vbeta and 13 Jbeta. TCRdb independently ran MiXCR on the immunoSEQ multiplex PCR reads; one entry per CDR3 protein. The table shows approximately 110,000 distinct CDR3 sequences, with just under 95% occurring only once. Blood CD8+ and CD4+ T cells underwent high-throughput TCR beta sequencing. Negative isolation yielded CD4+ and CD8+ T cells, and FACS enriched TEMRA cells. About this clonotype: Antigen unknown.

The clonotype comes from a human donor in good health. The sequenced sample was CD4+ T cells from PBMCs.

The DNA of the CDR3 is TGTGCCAGCAGCGCACGGGGAGGGAAGGTGACCACCGGGGAGCTGTTTTTT. Protein product: CASSARGGKVTTGELFF. The rearrangement uses TRBV7-9 and TRBJ2-2, with 7 bases fitting TRBD2. Germline V gene data show CDR1 as SEHNR and CDR2 as FQNEAQ (reference sequence). V gave up 5 bases and J gave up 4 bases; unmatched junction bases: 13. There are 17 residues in the CDR3.